These 32 T cell receptor beta chains share one sample of origin, sequenced in a study of graft-versus-host responses after intestinal transplantation (dated by TCRdb to about 2021). No antigens are known for them. The library was built by means of the immunoSEQ multiplex PCR assay. What TCRdb holds here is the immuneACCESS table cut down to in-frame rearrangements. Part of the clones is not present; checked against another copy, under half of the missing clones reflect an unresolved V gene, and the others are unexplained. A total of around 100,000 clones appear in this sample, around nine tenths of them only once. The ten largest clones represent approximately 0.22% of the sample. Sample time point, as interpreted from the label and publication: cells obtained before transplantation from donor or recipient. The sequenced sample was unstimulated CD4+ T cells sorted from spleen or lymph node cells, obtained before transplant. These receptors originate from a human donor who was the organ donor for an intestinal transplant.

The chain couples TRBV5-4 to TRBJ2-7; D is possibly TRBD1 (6 bases). The CDR3 sequence is 13 residues long. Trimming took 5 bases from V and 1 from J, leaving 10 bases between them. CDR1 is SGHNT and CDR2 is YYREEE in the germline V gene (reference sequence). The CDR3 here is CASSATGSYEQYF. CDR3 bases: TGTGCCAGCAGTGCCACAGGGTCCTACGAGCAGTACTTC.

As for this clone: The sample holds other DNA sequences that translate to the same CDR3. The chain combines TRBV11-2 with TRBJ2-7; D remains unclear. Germline loops: CDR1 SGHAT, CDR2 FQNNGV. The CDR3 has 12 residues. Trimming took 1 base from V and 4 from J, leaving 5 bases between them. CDR3 region: CASSLAGYEQYF. CDR3 DNA: TGTGCCAGCAGCTTAGCAGGATACGAGCAGTACTTC.

V and J are TRBV6-5 and TRBJ2-7; perhaps D is TRBD1 or TRBD2 (5 bases each). This CDR3 is 16 amino acids long. V was shortened by 0 bases and J by 2 bases, with 14 bases between the two germline ends. The germline gives CDR1 MNHEY, CDR2 SVGAGI. The DNA for the CDR3 is TGTGCCAGCAGTTACTCGAGATACGGGGCGACCTACGAGCAGTACTTC. Translating it yields CASSYSRYGATYEQYF.

This clone has a single count. J is TRBJ2-7 and V is TRBV7-9; 11 nucleotides align to TRBD1. Trimming removed 6 bases from V and 6 bases from J; junction bases left unmatched: 22. Germline V gene lookup returns CDR1 SEHNR and CDR2 FQNEAQ (reference sequence). The CDR3 contains 19 residues. The CDR3 loop reads CASSLQGQGAPSTTGEQYF. The CDR3 DNA follows: TGTGCCAGCAGTCTTCAAGGACAGGGGGCACCCTCCACTACAGGCGAGCAGTACTTC.

This clone appeared once. The rearrangement joins TRBV18 to TRBJ2-2; the D gene is possibly TRBD1 (5 bases). The CDR3 has 16 residues. CDR1 and CDR2 (germline): KGHSH, LQKENI. Trimming pared 3 bases from V and 2 bases from J, leaving 13 bases between. The CDR3 region has the DNA TGTGCCAGCTCACCGTTGCAGGGATCAAACACCGGGGAGCTGTTTTTT. This sequence encodes CASSPLQGSNTGELFF.

V gene TRBV7-2 combines with J gene TRBJ2-1; D might be TRBD2 (5 bases). Per germline, CDR1 SGHTA and CDR2 FQGNSA. Between the trimmed V and J ends, which lost 4 bases and 8 bases, there was a span of 15 bases. This CDR3 has 14 residues. CDR3 sequence (DNA): TGTGCCAGCAGCTCGAGTGGGAGTATCGATGAGCAGTTCTTC. Translation: CASSSSGSIDEQFF.

This clone was found a few times. The V and J genes are TRBV20-1 and TRBJ1-2, with a possible D match to TRBD1 (6 bases). This CDR3 region has 11 residues. Germline lookup yields CDR1 DFQATT and CDR2 SNEGSKA (reference sequence). The chain's CDR3 is CTFIGQRGYTF. As DNA, the CDR3 is TGCACCTTCATCGGACAGAGGGGATACACCTTC.

The chain has TRBV28 and TRBJ2-2; no firm D call. Trimming removed 3 bases from V and 3 bases from J, with 11 bases in between. Germline loops: CDR1 MDHEN, CDR2 SYDVKM. The CDR3 sequence is 15 residues long. For the CDR3, the DNA is TGTGCCAGCAGTTTTGATCTTATGGACACCGGGGAGCTGTTTTTT. Translating it yields CASSFDLMDTGELFF.

The chain links TRBV19 to TRBJ1-4; 9 bases are a match to TRBD1. The CDR3 consists of 15 residues. Unmatched junction bases numbered 8, after V lost 4 bases and J lost 8 bases. Per the germline V gene, CDR1 is LNHDA and CDR2 is SQIVND (reference sequence). The CDR3 spells CASSRGTGIREKLFF. For the CDR3, the DNA is TGTGCCAGTAGTAGGGGGACAGGGATTCGGGAAAAACTGTTTTTT.

The chain combines TRBV30 with TRBJ1-1, with a tentative D call TRBD1 (6 bases). This CDR3 has 11 residues. Germline-derived CDR1 and CDR2 are GTSNPN and SVGIG (reference sequence). V was trimmed by 5 bases and J by 5 bases, leaving 9 bases between them. This chain's CDR3 is CAWGRGTEAFF. CDR3 coding DNA: TGTGCCTGGGGTAGGGGGACTGAAGCTTTCTTT.

The chain couples TRBV6-1 to TRBJ1-3; D possibly corresponds to TRBD1 (6 bases). The CDR3 is 14 residues long. The ends were cut back, 6 bases at V and 4 bases at J, with 13 bases in the middle. Germline CDR1 and CDR2: MNHNS and SASEGT. CDR3 residues: CASRASGAGNTIYF. For the CDR3, the DNA is TGTGCCAGCAGAGCCTCAGGGGCCGGAAACACCATATATTTT.

This clone was detected only once. For the CDR3, the DNA is TGTACCGCGGCCAAGACTAGCGGGGAAGAGACCCAGTACTTC. This codes for CTAAKTSGEETQYF. The genes are TRBV7-9 and TRBJ2-5, with 11 bases lining up with TRBD2. CDR1 and CDR2 from the germline V gene are SEHNR and FQNEAQ (reference sequence). This CDR3 comprises 14 residues.

Notes on this clone: The germline gene is not matched at one end of the junction; a read error may be the cause. The chain carries TRBV15 and TRBJ2-2, with TRBD2 matching over 9 bases. From germline, CDR1 is LNHNV and CDR2 YYDKDF (reference sequence). The CDR3 length is 18 residues. CDR3 nucleotides: TGTGCCACCACCAGAAATCTAGCGGGAACGGCGAACACCGGGGAGCTGTTTTTT. Amino acid sequence: CATTRNLAGTANTGELFF.

V and J are TRBV5-4 and TRBJ2-3, with D possibly TRBD2 on 6 matching bases. CDR1 and CDR2 from the germline V gene are SGHNT and YYREEE (reference sequence). Deletions cut 0 bases from V and 2 bases from J, with 16 bases between. This CDR3 comprises 17 residues. The CDR3, as DNA: TGTGCCAGCAGCTTGGCCCAACTAGCTGAGTACACAGATACGCAGTATTTT. This gives the protein CASSLAQLAEYTDTQYF.

The rearrangement uses TRBV5-4 and TRBJ2-7; weak D call: TRBD2 (6 bases). Germline V gene data show CDR1 as SGHNT and CDR2 as YYREEE (reference sequence). The CDR3 is 15 amino acids. The V and J ends lost 4 bases and 1 base respectively, with 15 bases between them. The CDR3 sequence is CASSPGGEISYEQYF. The CDR3 DNA sequence: TGTGCCAGCAGCCCTGGAGGGGAGATATCCTACGAGCAGTACTTC.

This chain connects TRBV11-2 to TRBJ1-2; D is possibly TRBD1 (6 bases). V dropped 1 base and J dropped 4 bases, with 13 bases sitting between them. This CDR3 is built from 15 residues. Per the germline V gene, CDR1 is SGHAT and CDR2 is FQNNGV. CDR3: CASSLAEGVGYGYTF. Here the CDR3 DNA reads TGTGCCAGCAGCTTAGCGGAGGGGGTGGGCTATGGCTACACCTTC.

The V and J genes are TRBV30 and TRBJ2-7; D is possibly TRBD2 (6 bases). Germline-derived CDR1 and CDR2 are GTSNPN and SVGIG (reference sequence). V was cut by 4 bases and J by 5 bases, with 18 bases left in between. The CDR3 is 14 residues long. The chain's CDR3 is CAWKEGGPWHEQYF. The CDR3 coding sequence is TGTGCCTGGAAGGAGGGAGGCCCTTGGCACGAGCAGTACTTC.

This clone came up once. The V gene is TRBV2, the J gene TRBJ2-7; 10 bases align to TRBD2. Germline V gives CDR1 SNHLY, CDR2 FYNNEI. V lost 3 bases, J lost 5 bases, and 7 bases stayed unmatched. There are 15 residues in the CDR3. CDR3 region: CASSDPVAGGHEQYF. The CDR3 bases are TGTGCCAGCAGTGACCCAGTAGCGGGAGGCCACGAGCAGTACTTC.

This chain uses TRBV5-6 with TRBJ1-2, with 9 nucleotides matching TRBD1. The CDR3 runs 15 residues. V gave up 2 bases and J gave up 3 bases; unmatched junction bases: 5. Germline V gives CDR1 SGHDT, CDR2 YYEEEE. The CDR3 loop is CASSFRDRAYYGYTF. The CDR3 bases are TGTGCCAGCAGCTTCCGGGACAGGGCCTACTATGGCTACACCTTC.

This chain joins TRBV30 and TRBJ2-1; D is perhaps TRBD2 (5 bases). The V gene's germline CDR1 is GTSNPN and CDR2 SVGIG (reference sequence). The V and J ends lost 1 base and 4 bases respectively, with 14 bases between them. The CDR3 runs to 15 residues. CDR3 loop: CAWSGLRGSYNEQFF. CDR3 bases: TGTGCCTGGAGTGGGCTCCGGGGTTCTTACAATGAGCAGTTCTTC.

The V and J genes are TRBV28 and TRBJ1-6, with 7 bases lining up with TRBD1. V was clipped by 3 bases and J by 10 bases; unmatched bases: 6. This CDR3 has 14 amino acids. Per the germline V gene, CDR1 is MDHEN and CDR2 is SYDVKM. Here the CDR3 reads CASSFGTVQSPLHF. In nucleotides, the CDR3 is TGTGCCAGCAGTTTCGGGACAGTTCAATCACCCCTCCACTTT.

The chain has TRBV2 and TRBJ1-2; D call uncertain. Germline V lookup: CDR1 SNHLY, CDR2 FYNNEI. V was cut by 7 bases and J by 0 bases, with 9 bases left in between. CDR3 length: 13 residues. CDR3 loop: CASTLRSNYGYTF. In DNA, the CDR3 is TGTGCCAGCACCCTAAGATCTAACTATGGCTACACCTTC.

This clone was seen a single time. V usage is TRBV27 and J usage is TRBJ2-7; D not certain. This CDR3 has 14 residues. Per germline, CDR1 MNHEY and CDR2 SMNVEV (reference sequence). Trimming took off 4 bases at V and 2 bases at J, with 12 bases between the two ends. The CDR3 sequence: CASSYRQLPYEQYF. The CDR3, as DNA: TGTGCCAGCAGTTACCGGCAGCTCCCCTACGAGCAGTACTTC.

This clone is a singleton in its sample. The chain uses TRBV5-1 and TRBJ2-1; D ambiguous. The CDR3 contains 16 residues. Germline lookup yields CDR1 SGHRS and CDR2 YFSETQ. Trimming took 1 base from V and 0 from J, leaving 11 bases between them. This chain's CDR3 is CASSLRPVSSYNEQFF. CDR3 sequence (DNA): TGCGCCAGCAGCTTGAGGCCGGTAAGCTCCTACAATGAGCAGTTCTTC. The full variable domain, with the rest looked up from reference TRBV5-1 and TRBJ2-1, is KAGVTQTPRYLIKTRGQQVTLSCSPISGHRSVSWYQQTPGQGLQFLFEYFSETQRNKGNFPGRFSGRQFSNSRSEMNVSTLELGDSALYLCASSLRPVSSYNEQFFGPGTRLTVL.

V usage is TRBV19 and J usage is TRBJ1-1; 8 bases line up with TRBD1. Germline V gene sequence: CDR1 LNHDA, CDR2 SQIVND (reference sequence). The junction had 4 bases not matched to a gene; V was cut back by 6 bases and J by 4 bases. The CDR3 sequence is 13 residues long. Written as DNA, the CDR3 is TGTGCCAGTAGGCCGACAGGGGTCACTGAAGCTTTCTTT. Translation gives CASRPTGVTEAFF. The complete variable domain, with remaining parts taken from reference TRBV19 and TRBJ1-1, reads DGGITQSPKYLFRKEGQNVTLSCEQNLNHDAMYWYRQDPGQGLRLIYYSQIVNDFQKGDIAEGYSVSREKKESFPLTVTSAQKNPTAFYLCASRPTGVTEAFFGQGTRLTVV.

This clone appeared once. The rearrangement joins TRBV19 to TRBJ2-7, with TRBD2 identical over 7 bases. The V and J ends lost 2 bases and 0 bases, in that order; junction bases with no gene match: 4. Germline V gene lookup returns CDR1 LNHDA and CDR2 SQIVND (reference sequence). The CDR3 is 15 residues long. The CDR3 reads CASSIRRESSYEQYF. The CDR3 bases are TGTGCCAGTAGTATAAGGCGGGAGAGCTCCTACGAGCAGTACTTC.

The rearrangement joins TRBV19 to TRBJ1-6; D gene uncertain. CDR1 LNHDA and CDR2 SQIVND come from the germline V gene (reference sequence). This CDR3 has 17 residues. The ends were cut back, 3 bases at V and 0 bases at J, with 12 bases in the middle. The CDR3 is CASSISYSLSYNSPLHF. The CDR3 DNA follows: TGTGCCAGTAGTATCTCATACAGCCTCTCCTATAATTCACCCCTCCACTTT.

J is TRBJ1-3 and V is TRBV6-1; D may be TRBD1 (5 bases). The CDR3 is made up of 13 amino acids. Trimming left V 5 bases short and J 0 bases short, with 5 bases between. CDR1 and CDR2 from the germline V gene are MNHNS and SASEGT. The CDR3 protein is CASSTGSGNTIYF. For the CDR3, the DNA is TGTGCCAGCAGTACAGGCTCTGGAAACACCATATATTTT.

The chain uses TRBV7-9 and TRBJ2-1, with D tentatively TRBD2 (6 bases). Germline V CDR1 and CDR2: SEHNR, FQNEAQ (reference sequence). Trimming removed 10 bases from V and 8 bases from J, with 15 bases in between. The CDR3 runs to 12 residues. CDR3 nucleotide sequence: TGTGCCAAAACCCTAGCGAGTGATGAGCAGTTCTTC. Protein: CAKTLASDEQFF.

The CDR3 DNA reads TGTGCCAGCAGCTTATGGAGGTTCCGAGCAGGGGCCAACGTCCTGACTTTC. Translation: CASSLWRFRAGANVLTF. The chain has TRBV7-2 and TRBJ2-6; weak D call: TRBD2 (5 bases). This CDR3 contains 17 residues. V was shortened by 2 bases and J by 4 bases, with 15 bases between the two germline ends. Germline V gene lookup returns CDR1 SGHTA and CDR2 FQGNSA. Supplemented by reference TRBV7-2 and TRBJ2-6, the full variable domain reads GAGVSQSPSNKVTEKGKDVELRCDPISGHTALYWYRQSLGQGLEFLIYFQGNSAPDKSGLPSDRFSAERTGGSVSTLTIQRTQQEDSAVYLCASSLWRFRAGANVLTFGAGSRLTVL.

The rearrangement joins TRBV4-1 to TRBJ2-3, with 7 bases lining up with TRBD2. Germline V lookup: CDR1 MGHRA, CDR2 YSYEKL. This CDR3 is 16 amino acids long. The junction had 14 bases not matched to a gene; V was cut back by 4 bases and J by 7 bases. CDR3 amino acids: CASSLEPGPGGYTQYF. CDR3 sequence (DNA): TGCGCCAGCAGCCTGGAACCGGGACCGGGGGGATATACGCAGTATTTT.

The V gene is TRBV7-9, the J gene TRBJ1-1; the D gene is possibly TRBD1 (5 bases). The germline V gene has CDR1 SEHNR and CDR2 FQNEAQ (reference sequence). CDR3 size: 14 residues. V lost 1 base to trimming and J lost 4 bases, with 10 bases between them. CDR3 DNA: TGTGCCAGCAGCTTAGTGGGGGGGACCACTGAAGCTTTCTTT. This codes for CASSLVGGTTEAFF.